This T cell receptor beta chain was obtained from a study of T cells in Graves' hyperthyroidism and ophthalmopathy. CDR3 length: 18 residues. After removal of 0 bases from V and 10 bases from J, the junction contained 14 bases not matched to a gene. Germline loops: CDR1 SGHTA, CDR2 FQGNSA. Amplified TCR beta CDR3 regions derived from RNA transcripts. Researchers ran a first-round RT-PCR on the TCR CDR3 using the HTBI primer set. TCRdb itself ran the multiplex PCR reads through MiXCR, one entry per CDR3 protein. Of 550,000 to 600,000 distinct CDR3 sequences listed, around 14% are singletons. Diagnostic decisions used clinical symptoms, serum thyroxine and TRAb, thyroid ultrasound and orbital computed tomography. PBMCs were obtained from 10 ml fresh peripheral blood. Only one count was recorded for this clonotype.

The source of this sequence is a young woman with Graves' ophthalmopathy. V is TRBV7-2 and J is TRBJ2-1; 11 positions agree with TRBD2. The source material was blood. The CDR3 DNA follows: TGTGCCAGCAGCTTAGCGTTGGTCCTAGCGGGAGGCCTCACGGAGCAGTTCTTC. Amino acid sequence: CASSLALVLAGGLTEQFF.